These 16 T cell receptor beta chains were all obtained from the same sample, sequenced in a study of blood T cell repertoires in COVID-19. Repertoires were generated with immunoSEQ multiplex PCR, while TCRdb's copy carries only in-frame clones and drops some. The table shows 60,000 to 85,000 clones, with under 80% occurring only once. Sequencing was performed on peripheral blood. All receptors derive from a human donor with acute or convalescent COVID-19. The donor label of this sample is uncertain.

This sequence joins TRBV27 and TRBJ2-3; 10 positions agree with TRBD2. Unmatched junction bases numbered 18, after V lost 8 bases and J lost 4 bases. Per the germline V gene, CDR1 is MNHEY and CDR2 is SMNVEV (reference sequence). The CDR3 spans 18 residues. The CDR3 DNA follows: TGTGCCAGCCGATTCAGAGCGGGGGGGCAATTTGGCTCAGATACGCAGTATTTT. It yields the protein CASRFRAGGQFGSDTQYF.

This clone was seen only a few times. This rearrangement joins TRBV7-9 to TRBJ2-2; 8 bases are shared with TRBD1. The V gene's germline CDR1 is SEHNR and CDR2 FQNEAQ (reference sequence). V lost 4 bases, J lost 0 bases, and 10 bases stayed unmatched. This CDR3 spans 18 amino acids. The DNA of the CDR3 is TGTGCCAGCAGCTCGCCGGGACAGGTATATTCGAACACCGGGGAGCTGTTTTTT. Translating gives CASSSPGQVYSNTGELFF.

The chain links TRBV19 to TRBJ2-2; 11 bases align to TRBD2. The CDR3 spans 16 residues. Germline V lookup: CDR1 LNHDA, CDR2 SQIVND (reference sequence). Unmatched junction bases numbered 6, after V lost 2 bases and J lost 7 bases. The CDR3 nucleotides read TGTGCCAGTAGTATACTAGCGGGGGGTCCCTACGGGGAGCTGTTTTTT. It encodes CASSILAGGPYGELFF.

This chain links TRBV2 with TRBJ1-4; tentative D call: TRBD1 (5 bases). This CDR3 region has 12 residues. The germline V gene encodes CDR1 SNHLY and CDR2 FYNNEI. The V end was cut by 4 bases, the J end by 8 bases, with 8 bases between. In DNA form, the CDR3 reads TGTGCCAGCAGTGGGACATCGGAAAAACTGTTTTTT. This translates into CASSGTSEKLFF.

This chain joins TRBV7-8 and TRBJ2-5, with no clear D. V shed 5 bases and J shed 5 bases, with 9 bases lying between them. CDR1 and CDR2 (germline): SGHVS, FQNEAQ. This CDR3 is 12 amino acids long. The CDR3 spells CASSRNRETQYF. CDR3 nucleotide sequence: TGTGCCAGCAGCCGTAATCGGGAGACCCAGTACTTC.

This chain joins TRBV11-1 and TRBJ1-1, with D tentatively TRBD1 (6 bases). Trimming removed 5 bases at V and 1 base at J, with 14 bases between. Per germline, CDR1 SGHAT and CDR2 FQDESV (reference sequence). This CDR3 has 15 residues. DNA of the CDR3: TGTGCCAGCAGCGAGATGGACAGAAAGAACACTGAAGCTTTCTTT. It translates to CASSEMDRKNTEAFF.

Of note for this clone: A junction end diverges from the germline sequence, so it may reflect a read error. The rearrangement uses TRBV6-1 and TRBJ2-6; D is ambiguous. Germline V gene lookup returns CDR1 MNHNS and CDR2 SASEGT. This CDR3 has 14 amino acids. CDR3 nucleotide sequence: TGTGCCAGCGGTGAAATATCTGGGGCCAACGTCCTGACTTTC. Translating gives CASGEISGANVLTF.

The chain is built from TRBV24-1 and TRBJ2-7, with TRBD2 matching over 7 bases. This CDR3 is built from 13 residues. Germline V CDR1 and CDR2: KGHDR, SFDVKD. The V and J ends lost 5 bases and 3 bases, in that order; junction bases with no gene match: 3. CDR3 loop: CATSGGGLYEQYF. DNA of the CDR3: TGTGCCACCAGTGGGGGGGGACTCTACGAGCAGTACTTC.

J is TRBJ2-5 and V is TRBV7-2, with 8 bases matching TRBD2. V shed 1 base, J shed 3 bases, and the junction held 4 bases outside the gene matches. The CDR3 is 15 amino acids. Germline V lookup: CDR1 SGHTA, CDR2 FQGNSA. Here the CDR3 DNA reads TGTGCCAGCAGCTTAGGCGGGGGGAAGGAAGAGACCCAGTACTTC. It yields the protein CASSLGGGKEETQYF.

Only one count was recorded for this clone. The genes are TRBV6-5 and TRBJ2-7; D might be TRBD1 (5 bases). The CDR3 length is 15 residues. V was cut by 7 bases and J by 4 bases, with 20 bases left in between. In germline, CDR1 is MNHEY, CDR2 SVGAGI. The CDR3 loop reads CASTRTGKGVYEQYF. In DNA form, the CDR3 reads TGTGCCAGCACCCGGACGGGTAAAGGGGTATACGAGCAGTACTTC.

The rearrangement links TRBV2 to TRBJ1-6, with 9 bases lining up with TRBD1. The CDR3 covers 14 residues. Germline V CDR1 and CDR2: SNHLY, FYNNEI. Losses at the gene ends were 7 bases for V and 9 bases for J; bases not matched to a gene: 7. CDR3 sequence (DNA): TGTGCCAGCACAGTGACAGGGGGGATTTCACCCCTCCACTTT. Amino acids: CASTVTGGISPLHF.

The CDR3 is CASSSSPMDTGELFF. CDR3 in DNA: TGTGCCAGCAGCTCCTCCCCTATGGACACCGGGGAGCTGTTTTTT. J is TRBJ2-2 and V is TRBV7-3; D is undetermined. CDR3 length equals 15 residues. Germline V lookup: CDR1 SGHTA, CDR2 FQGTGA. Trimming pared 4 bases from V and 3 bases from J, leaving 12 bases between.

The chain links TRBV5-6 to TRBJ1-1; D unresolved. The CDR3 length is 12 residues. The ends were cut back, 0 bases at V and 2 bases at J, with 2 bases in the middle. Germline lookup yields CDR1 SGHDT and CDR2 YYEEEE. For the CDR3, the DNA is TGTGCCAGCAGCTTGGCTAACACTGAAGCTTTCTTT. Its translation: CASSLANTEAFF.

The rearrangement links TRBV20-1 to TRBJ1-4; no reliable D call. V was shortened by 5 bases and J by 8 bases, with 6 bases between the two germline ends. Germline CDR1 and CDR2: DFQATT and SNEGSKA (reference sequence). The CDR3 totals 10 residues. CDR3 bases: TGCAGTGCTCGTAGAGAAAAACTGTTTTTT. Its translation is CSARREKLFF.

This clone was observed a single time. The CDR3 DNA follows: TGTGCCAGCAGCTCGACTTCGACCGGGGAGCTGTTTTTT. Amino acids: CASSSTSTGELFF. The rearrangement links TRBV7-2 to TRBJ2-2; D is ambiguous. V lost 4 bases to trimming and J lost 5 bases, with 8 bases between them. This CDR3 spans 13 amino acids. The germline CDR1 and CDR2 sequences are SGHTA and FQGNSA.

V and J are TRBV6-2 or TRBV6-3 and TRBJ2-1; 10 nucleotides match TRBD1. The CDR3 extends over 15 amino acids. V was pared by 4 bases and J by 6 bases, with 6 bases of the junction left unmatched. Germline loops: CDR1 MNHEY, CDR2 SVGEGT. The CDR3 nucleotides read TGTGCCAGCAGTTCCCCGGGACAGGGGCGCAATGAGCAGTTCTTC. It is translated as CASSSPGQGRNEQFF.